Below, one TCR beta chain is given with its context. This receptor's antigen is unknown. Sequencer: Illumina HiSeq 2000. TCR beta cDNA libraries were prepared using 5'RACE template switching, which introduced a universal primer site and unique molecular identifiers. cDNA synthesis was primed from the TCR beta constant segment, followed by two successive PCR amplification steps. In the authors' own workflow: MIGEC handled demultiplexing of the reads and grouping by UMI, while MiTCR was used to assemble and quantify clonotypes. To exclude erroneous sequences, any TCR cDNA sequence not supported by at least two reads was discarded. The tcR package was used for downstream repertoire analysis, and clonotypes were matched across fractions by CDR3 nucleotide sequence plus V segment. VDJmatch was used to annotate antigen specificity against VDJdb, with one amino acid substitution in CDR3 permitted. TCRdb reprocessed the reads, reporting each CDR3 protein sequence once and no DNA. For this entry, the V and J calls and clone size follow TCRdb and not the study's own pipeline. The data table for this sample lists some 300,000 distinct CDR3 sequences. About 0.39% of the sample is taken by the ten largest.

The data are from a study of T cells expressing NK-cell markers (dated by TCRdb to the early 2020s). Turning to the overall study: TCR beta-chain repertoires were profiled in sorted CD3+CD56+NKG2C+, CD3+CD56+NKG2C- and CD3+CD56-NKG2C+ T-cell subsets from several donors. Among the eight sequenced donors, seven were HCMV-seropositive and one was HCMV-seronegative. The study sequenced eight donors, all healthy volunteers chosen at random: three men and five women. Sequencing of the libraries produced 2 x 150 bp reads on Illumina HiSeq 2000/2500, MiSeq or NextSeq. Broad study findings and their caveats: Those dominant clonotypes were again the most abundant among CD3+CD56-NKG2C+ cells in a few donors, at 28.3-60.1%. In a handful of donors, the dominant CD3+CD56+NKG2C+ clonotypes ranked among the top 10 CD8+ clonotypes, making up about 1.0-7.5% of CD8+ T cells. Whether the expanded NKG2C-expressing T cell clones were specific for HCMV antigens was left unclear.

HCMV serostatus was determined by detecting HCMV-specific IgG in serum with a commercial ELISA kit. Ficoll density gradient centrifugation was used to isolate peripheral blood mononuclear cells from blood. The clonotype was recovered from a man between 18 and 29 years old in good health. Donor details come from another sample of the same person, matched by shared clones. Sequenced input: blood T cells: a sorted CD56 or NKG2C T cell subset, CD4+ or CD8+ T cells, or bulk PBMC T cells (not recorded which).

The CDR3 region reads CSARARGGRSGANVLTF. Recombination connected TRBV20-1 to TRBJ2-6. According to the germline V gene (reference sequence), CDR1 reads DFQATT and CDR2 reads SNEGSKA. The CDR3 runs 17 residues from the cysteine to the phenylalanine. The DNA is unrecorded.